This T cell receptor beta chain was sequenced in a study of cytomegalovirus exposure and HLA in healthy donors. Germline lookup yields CDR1 MGHDK and CDR2 SYGVNS. The CDR3 runs 14 residues. Trimming cost V 6 bases and J 6 bases; bases outside gene matches: 8. The PCR used 60 Vbeta and 13 Jbeta primers. The data were produced by immunoSEQ multiplex PCR, yet TCRdb's version contains in-frame clones alone and is incomplete. The sample includes more than 110,000 clones, less than 85% of them seen just once. V gene TRBV25-1 combines with J gene TRBJ1-2; 9 positions match TRBD1. The receptor's source is a woman in her fifties or sixties in good health and CMV-seropositive. The sequencing input was PBMCs. The CDR3 loop is CASSVGRTGDGYTF. CDR3 sequence (DNA): TGTGCCAGCAGCGTAGGCCGGACAGGGGATGGCTACACCTTC.